Below, 24 T cell receptor beta chains from the same sample are listed, as sequenced in a study of T cell responses to AZD1222 COVID-19 vaccine. Profiled with immunoSEQ multiplex PCR; TCRdb holds only in-frame clones, not every one. The sample carries some 60,000 clones, about three quarters recorded once. The sample here was peripheral blood, taken 28 days after the second AZD1222 dose. The receptors were sampled from an adult who received the AZD1222 COVID-19 vaccine.

This chain links TRBV3-1 (or the pseudogene TRBV3-2) with TRBJ2-7; D possibly matches TRBD1 or TRBD2 (5 bases each). This CDR3 spans 15 amino acids. Germline CDR1 is LGHDT and CDR2 is YNNKEL (reference sequence). V shed 5 bases and J shed 4 bases, with 18 bases lying between them. The CDR3 reads CASSDGPGPAYEQYF. As DNA, the CDR3 is TGTGCCAGCAGCGACGGCCCGGGGCCCGCTTACGAGCAGTACTTC.

The rearrangement uses TRBV27 and TRBJ2-3; 9 bases map to TRBD1. The CDR3 totals 17 residues. J was trimmed by 3 bases and V by 6 bases; bases with no gene match: 13. Germline V gene sequence: CDR1 MNHEY, CDR2 SMNVEV (reference sequence). CDR3 sequence reads: CASSISPPGTGTDTQYF. In DNA form, the CDR3 reads TGTGCCAGCAGCATTTCCCCACCCGGGACAGGGACAGATACGCAGTATTTT.

The genes are TRBV2 and TRBJ1-5, with D possibly matching TRBD1 (6 bases). Germline assignment: CDR1 SNHLY and CDR2 FYNNEI. Trimming shortened V by 6 bases and J by 5 bases, and 17 bases separated the two germline ends. The CDR3 has 15 residues. This CDR3 reads CASRETGTPYQPQHF. The CDR3 coding sequence is TGTGCCAGCAGGGAGACCGGGACACCTTATCAGCCCCAGCATTTT.

This rearrangement joins TRBV19 to TRBJ2-4; D may be TRBD1 or TRBD2 (5 bases each). Germline assignment: CDR1 LNHDA and CDR2 SQIVND (reference sequence). The V end lost 5 bases, the J end lost 0 bases, and 14 bases lay between the germline ends. This CDR3 comprises 16 residues. The CDR3 reads CASSSRGVLAKNIQYF. The CDR3 DNA is TGTGCCAGTAGTTCGCGAGGGGTTCTAGCCAAAAACATTCAGTACTTC.

The V call is TRBV5-8, the J call TRBJ2-7; 10 bases agree with TRBD1. V lost 4 bases to trimming and J lost 3 bases; unmatched junction nucleotides: 7. In germline, CDR1 is SGHTS, CDR2 YDEGEE. This CDR3 spans 15 amino acids. For the CDR3, the DNA is TGTGCCAGCAGCATCCGGACAGGGGGAGACTACGAGCAGTACTTC. Translated, it gives CASSIRTGGDYEQYF. Supplemented by reference TRBV5-8 and TRBJ2-7, the full variable domain reads EAGVTQSPTHLIKTRGQQATLRCSPISGHTSVYWYQQALGLGLQFLLWYDEGEERNRGNFPPRFSGRQFPNYSSELNVNALELEDSALYLCASSIRTGGDYEQYFGPGTRLTVT.

The chain carries TRBV7-9 and TRBJ2-7; D possibly corresponds to TRBD2 (6 bases). CDR1 and CDR2 from the germline V gene are SEHNR and FQNEAQ (reference sequence). The CDR3 totals 15 residues. Trimming cost V 0 bases and J 2 bases, with 11 bases left between them. The CDR3 is CASSLAMGGTYEQYF. In nucleotides, the CDR3 is TGTGCCAGCAGCTTAGCGATGGGAGGCACCTACGAGCAGTACTTC.

The gene calls are TRBV7-9 and TRBJ2-2; the match to TRBD1 covers 8 bases. Germline CDR1 and CDR2: SEHNR and FQNEAQ (reference sequence). The CDR3 has 15 residues. Trimming cost V 3 bases and J 6 bases; bases outside gene matches: 6. CDR3 nucleotides: TGTGCCAGCAGCTTCAGACAGGGGTTATCCGGGGAGCTGTTTTTT. Translation: CASSFRQGLSGELFF.

The chain has TRBV19 and TRBJ1-1; D not certain. V lost 4 bases and J lost 0, with 6 bases in between. Germline V gene sequence: CDR1 LNHDA, CDR2 SQIVND (reference sequence). This CDR3 has 13 residues. The CDR3 DNA is TGTGCCAGTAGTAAAGTCTTGAACACTGAAGCTTTCTTT. It translates to CASSKVLNTEAFF.

This clone was seen a handful of times. V is TRBV19 and J is TRBJ2-1; tentatively, D is TRBD2 (5 bases). The CDR3 length is 14 residues. Germline CDR1 LNHDA, CDR2 SQIVND (reference sequence). The ends were cut back, 5 bases at V and 8 bases at J, with 16 bases in the middle. CDR3 in DNA: TGTGCCAGTAGTTCGGATCGAAGAGGGCATGAGCAGTTCTTC. This encodes CASSSDRRGHEQFF.

This clone was found a few times. The chain carries TRBV3-1 (or the pseudogene TRBV3-2) and TRBJ2-1; 8 bases map to TRBD1. Germline V gene sequence: CDR1 LGHDT, CDR2 YNNKEL (reference sequence). This CDR3 region has 17 residues. After removal of 0 bases from V and 12 bases from J, the junction contained 16 bases not matched to a gene. Written as DNA, the CDR3 is TGTGCCAGCAGCCAAGAACGACAGGGGTTGGGTCGAAGTCGGCAGTTCTTC. Translating it yields CASSQERQGLGRSRQFF.

In its sample, this clone was seen a few times. V gene TRBV30 combines with J gene TRBJ1-6; perhaps TRBD1 as D (5 bases). The CDR3 is 13 residues long. V was trimmed by 5 bases and J by 10 bases, leaving 15 bases between them. CDR1 and CDR2 from the germline V gene are GTSNPN and SVGIG (reference sequence). CDR3 sequence reads: CAWGRGRDSPLHF. The CDR3 DNA reads as TGTGCCTGGGGGAGGGGAAGGGACTCACCCCTCCACTTT.

V and J are TRBV5-1 and TRBJ1-6, with a tentative D call TRBD1 (5 bases). Germline V gene lookup returns CDR1 SGHRS and CDR2 YFSETQ. The CDR3 is made up of 14 amino acids. Trimming cost V 1 base and J 10 bases, with 12 bases left between them. Here the CDR3 DNA reads TGCGCCAGCAGCTTGCAGGGTGAGAGGTCACCCCTCCACTTT. It codes for CASSLQGERSPLHF.

The gene calls are TRBV28 and TRBJ2-5; D gene unclear. This CDR3 is 11 amino acids long. Looked up from germline, CDR1 is MDHEN and CDR2 is SYDVKM. Trimming took 8 bases from V and 4 from J, leaving 8 bases between them. CDR3 amino acids: CASDRGETQYF. The CDR3 DNA reads as TGTGCCAGCGATCGAGGAGAGACCCAGTACTTC. Together with reference TRBV28 and TRBJ2-5, the CDR3 gives the full variable domain: DVKVTQSSRYLVKRTGEKVFLECVQDMDHENMFWYRQDPGLGLRLIYFSYDVKMKEKGDIPEGYSVSREKKERFSLILESASTNQTSMYLCASDRGETQYFGPGTRLLVL.

The chain carries TRBV2 and TRBJ1-2, with a weak D call TRBD1 (5 bases). With 0 bases removed from V and 7 bases from J, the gap between germline ends came to 15 bases. Germline CDR1 is SNHLY and CDR2 is FYNNEI. The CDR3 length is 15 residues. The CDR3 loop reads CASSEAQPGKGGYTF. CDR3 DNA: TGTGCCAGCAGTGAAGCGCAACCAGGGAAGGGTGGCTACACCTTC.

The V and J genes are TRBV10-1 and TRBJ1-6; D possibly corresponds to TRBD1 (5 bases). The CDR3 spans 15 residues. Germline CDR1 WNHNN, CDR2 SYGVQD (reference sequence). Trimming removed 0 bases from V and 9 bases from J, with 12 bases in between. The DNA for the CDR3 is TGCGCCAGCAGTGAGTCTGGGGGAAGGGTTTCACCCCTCCACTTT. This translates into CASSESGGRVSPLHF.

The table lists this clone with a few counts. CDR3 residues: CASSPGGAGDTQYF. The CDR3 nucleotides read TGTGCCAGCAGCCCAGGAGGGGCGGGAGATACGCAGTATTTT. This sequence joins TRBV7-8 and TRBJ2-3; perhaps TRBD2 as D (6 bases). Germline assignment: CDR1 SGHVS and CDR2 FQNEAQ. This CDR3 is 14 amino acids long. Trimming took 5 bases from V and 5 from J, leaving 14 bases between them.

V usage is TRBV5-8 and J usage is TRBJ2-1; 9 bases align to TRBD2. Germline loops: CDR1 SGHTS, CDR2 YDEGEE. The CDR3 extends over 15 amino acids. The V segment lost 2 bases and the J segment 8 bases; nucleotides outside the gene matches: 8. The chain's CDR3 is CASSLSRGGRDEQFF. In nucleotides, the CDR3 is TGTGCCAGCAGCTTATCGCGGGGGGGCCGCGATGAGCAGTTCTTC.

The V and J genes are TRBV19 and TRBJ1-2, with D perhaps matching TRBD1 (6 bases). CDR1 and CDR2 (germline): LNHDA, SQIVND (reference sequence). The CDR3 contains 12 residues. The V end lost 10 bases, the J end lost 4 bases, and 13 bases lay between the germline ends. In nucleotides, the CDR3 is TGTGCCACCGCAGGGGATAGCTATGGCTACACCTTC. This encodes CATAGDSYGYTF.

The V and J genes are TRBV6-6 and TRBJ1-5; D call uncertain. Germline V lookup: CDR1 MNHNY, CDR2 SVGAGI (reference sequence). Deletions cut 5 bases from V and 7 bases from J, with 12 bases between. The CDR3 contains 13 residues. The CDR3, as DNA: TGTGCCAGCAGTGGAGAGGCTCAACAGCCCCAGCATTTT. Its translation is CASSGEAQQPQHF.

The gene calls are TRBV5-4 and TRBJ2-7; no reliable D call. CDR1 and CDR2 (germline): SGHNT, YYREEE (reference sequence). Deletions cut 0 bases from V and 0 bases from J, with 4 bases between. CDR3 size: 13 residues. The CDR3 DNA sequence: TGTGCCAGCAGCTTGGGCAGCTCCTACGAGCAGTACTTC. Protein product: CASSLGSSYEQYF.

The chain employs TRBV6-1 and TRBJ1-1; unclear D gene. CDR3 length: 15 amino acids. Germline V CDR1 and CDR2: MNHNS, SASEGT. Deletions cut 2 bases from V and 1 base from J, with 11 bases between. CDR3: CASSEQTSGNTEAFF. The CDR3 DNA reads as TGTGCCAGCAGTGAACAGACCTCAGGGAACACTGAAGCTTTCTTT.

The V gene is TRBV18, the J gene TRBJ1-2, with a weak D call TRBD1 (5 bases). Germline V gene lookup returns CDR1 KGHSH and CDR2 LQKENI. V was cut by 3 bases and J by 6 bases, with 17 bases left in between. The CDR3 totals 15 residues. The CDR3 bases are TGTGCCAGCTCACCGGGAACAGGCCTTACACATGGCTACACCTTC. Translating gives CASSPGTGLTHGYTF. The full variable domain, rest sourced from reference TRBV18 and TRBJ1-2, is NAGVMQNPRHLVRRRGQEARLRCSPMKGHSHVYWYRQLPEEGLKFMVYLQKENIIDESGMPKERFSAEFPKEGPSILRIQQVVRGDSAAYFCASSPGTGLTHGYTFGSGTRLTVV.

The V and J genes are TRBV7-2 and TRBJ2-2, with TRBD1 identical over 9 bases. The CDR3 is 14 residues long. V lost 1 base and J lost 8; bases outside the gene matches: 2. The germline CDR1 and CDR2 sequences are SGHTA and FQGNSA. The CDR3 loop is CASSLEGTGGELFF. The DNA for the CDR3 is TGTGCCAGCAGCTTAGAAGGGACAGGGGGGGAGCTGTTTTTT. Full variable domain (rest looked up from reference TRBV7-2 and TRBJ2-2): GAGVSQSPSNKVTEKGKDVELRCDPISGHTALYWYRQSLGQGLEFLIYFQGNSAPDKSGLPSDRFSAERTGGSVSTLTIQRTQQEDSAVYLCASSLEGTGGELFFGEGSRLTVL.

This chain uses TRBV11-1 with TRBJ1-1; possibly TRBD1 for D (5 bases). The CDR3 contains 13 residues. Trimming stripped 10 bases from V and 5 bases from J, with 17 bases between. Germline CDR1 reads SGHAT; CDR2 reads FQDESV (reference sequence). The CDR3: CATLNQGETEAFF. CDR3 in DNA: TGTGCCACCTTAAACCAGGGAGAAACTGAAGCTTTCTTT.